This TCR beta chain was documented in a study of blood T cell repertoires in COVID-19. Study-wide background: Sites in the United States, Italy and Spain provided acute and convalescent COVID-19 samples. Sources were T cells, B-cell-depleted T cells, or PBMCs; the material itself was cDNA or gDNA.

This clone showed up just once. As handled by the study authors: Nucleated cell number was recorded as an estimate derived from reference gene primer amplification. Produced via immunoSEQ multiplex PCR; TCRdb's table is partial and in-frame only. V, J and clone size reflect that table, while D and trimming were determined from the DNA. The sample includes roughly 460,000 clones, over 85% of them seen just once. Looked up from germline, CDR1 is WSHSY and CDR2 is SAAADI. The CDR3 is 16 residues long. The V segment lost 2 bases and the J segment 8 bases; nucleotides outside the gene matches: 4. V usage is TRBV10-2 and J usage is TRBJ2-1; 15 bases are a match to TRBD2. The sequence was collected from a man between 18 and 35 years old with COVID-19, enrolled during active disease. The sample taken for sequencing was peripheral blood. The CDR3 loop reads CASSEPGLAGGYEQFF. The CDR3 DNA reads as TGCGCCAGCAGTGAGCCGGGACTAGCGGGAGGCTATGAGCAGTTCTTC.